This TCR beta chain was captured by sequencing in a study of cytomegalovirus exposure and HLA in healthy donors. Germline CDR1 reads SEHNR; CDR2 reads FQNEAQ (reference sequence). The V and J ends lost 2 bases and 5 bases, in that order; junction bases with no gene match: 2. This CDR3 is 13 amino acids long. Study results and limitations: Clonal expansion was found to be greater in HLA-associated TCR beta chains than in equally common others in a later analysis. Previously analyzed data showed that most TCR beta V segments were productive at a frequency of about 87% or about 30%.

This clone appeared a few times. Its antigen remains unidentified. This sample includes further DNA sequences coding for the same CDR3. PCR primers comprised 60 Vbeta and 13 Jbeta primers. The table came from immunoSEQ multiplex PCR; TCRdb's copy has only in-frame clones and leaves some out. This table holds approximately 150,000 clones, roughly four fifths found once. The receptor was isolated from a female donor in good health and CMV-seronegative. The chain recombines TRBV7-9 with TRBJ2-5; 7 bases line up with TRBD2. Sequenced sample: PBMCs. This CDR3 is CASSLTGGETQYF. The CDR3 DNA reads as TGTGCCAGCAGCTTAACGGGAGGCGAGACCCAGTACTTC.